The 7 T cell receptor beta chains reported below all come from one sample, sequenced in a study of T-cell reconstitution after alpha-beta-depleted transplantation in children. This sample's TCRbeta library carried unique molecular identifier barcodes. TCRdb re-called the PCR reads through MiXCR, storing one row per CDR3 protein. The table shows hundreds of thousands of distinct CDR3 sequences, with around 12% occurring only once. The input for sequencing was PBMCs, taken before TCRalphabeta/CD19-depleted stem cell transplant. All receptors derive from a girl under 10 years old with congenital amegakaryocytic thrombocytopenia, due to receive a stem cell transplant.

The CDR3 is CASSLSWGAGDTQYF. The CDR3 coding sequence is TGTGCCAGCAGCCTGTCATGGGGGGCCGGAGATACGCAGTATTTT. The chain recombines TRBV5-5 with TRBJ2-3; perhaps D is TRBD1 or TRBD2 (6 bases each). CDR1 is SGHKS, CDR2 YYEKEE, per germline (reference sequence). V lost 4 bases, J lost 5 bases, and 17 bases lay in between. The length of the CDR3 is 15 residues.

In this sample, this clonotype turned up many times. The V gene is TRBV5-1, the J gene TRBJ2-1; no reliable D call. Germline loops: CDR1 SGHRS, CDR2 YFSETQ. This CDR3 contains 12 residues. With 2 bases removed from V and 8 bases from J, the gap between germline ends came to 8 bases. In nucleotides, the CDR3 is TGCGCCAGCAGCTTAACGGATTATGAGCAGTTCTTC. The encoded protein is CASSLTDYEQFF.

This clonotype has only a few counts. The rearrangement uses TRBV5-1 and TRBJ2-1; 9 bases are a match to TRBD2. With V trimmed by 4 bases and J by 4 bases, 9 bases remained unmatched. The germline CDR1 and CDR2 sequences are SGHRS and YFSETQ. The CDR3 runs to 16 residues. The CDR3 DNA is TGCGCCAGCAGCGGGCTCGGGACTAGCTCGTACAATGAGCAGTTCTTC. Translation gives CASSGLGTSSYNEQFF.

The chain joins TRBV5-1 to TRBJ2-1; a weak D match, TRBD1 (6 bases). The germline CDR1 and CDR2 sequences are SGHRS and YFSETQ. V was pared by 5 bases and J by 8 bases, with 14 bases between. This CDR3 is 13 amino acids long. The CDR3, as DNA: TGCGCCAGCAGTCGCAGGGGTGGTGATGAGCAGTTCTTC. As protein: CASSRRGGDEQFF.

This clonotype was seen more than once but under ten times. The rearrangement uses TRBV12-3 or TRBV12-4 and TRBJ2-7, with D tentatively TRBD1 or TRBD2 (5 bases each). Trimming shortened V by 6 bases and J by 0 bases, and 21 bases separated the two germline ends. This CDR3 contains 17 residues. CDR3 in amino acids: CASSPGFGASSSYEQYF. DNA for the CDR3: TGTGCCAGCAGCCCCGGGTTCGGGGCCTCTAGCTCCTACGAGCAGTACTTC.

V and J are TRBV25-1 and TRBJ2-2, with 14 bases fitting TRBD2. The CDR3 spans 19 residues. V trimming: 7 bases; J trimming: 5 bases; junction bases outside the gene matches: 15. Germline lookup yields CDR1 MGHDK and CDR2 SYGVNS. This CDR3 is CASNGMGTSGSRGTGELFF. CDR3 nucleotides: TGTGCCAGCAATGGAATGGGGACTAGCGGGAGCAGAGGGACCGGGGAGCTGTTTTTT. The entire variable domain, with the rest obtained from reference TRBV25-1 and TRBJ2-2, is as follows: EADIYQTPRYLVIGTGKKITLECSQTMGHDKMYWYQQDPGMELHLIHYSYGVNSTEKGDLSSESTVSRIRTEHFPLTLESARPSHTSQYLCASNGMGTSGSRGTGELFFGEGSRLTVL.

This clonotype was counted between two and nine times. This chain links TRBV5-1 with TRBJ2-3; maybe TRBD2 (6 bases). Germline CDR1 and CDR2: SGHRS and YFSETQ. The CDR3 loop spans 14 amino acids. V was clipped by 4 bases and J by 10 bases, with 19 bases between them. In DNA form, the CDR3 reads TGCGCCAGCAGCGCCCAGACTAGACGGAACGCGCAGTATTTT. Translating gives CASSAQTRRNAQYF.